These 13 T cell receptor beta chains were sequenced from one sample in a study of T cell responses to AZD1222 COVID-19 vaccine. The assay was immunoSEQ multiplex PCR, and TCRdb's table has in-frame clones only and misses some. The sample consists of about 200,000 clones, 85% to 95% of them appearing once. The sample was peripheral blood, taken on day 0 of MenACWY control vaccination. The receptors come from an adult in good health.

This chain connects TRBV5-4 to TRBJ2-2; 10 bases fit TRBD2. The CDR3 contains 16 residues. V trimming: 4 bases; J trimming: 1 base; junction bases outside the gene matches: 4. Germline V gene data show CDR1 as SGHNT and CDR2 as YYREEE (reference sequence). CDR3 coding DNA: TGTGCCAGCAGCCCGGGACTAGCGTGGAACACCGGGGAGCTGTTTTTT. Translating gives CASSPGLAWNTGELFF.

The chain links TRBV30 to TRBJ1-3, with D possibly being TRBD1 (6 bases). Looked up from germline, CDR1 is GTSNPN and CDR2 is SVGIG (reference sequence). V was clipped by 0 bases and J by 2 bases, with 8 bases between them. The CDR3 loop spans 14 amino acids. In DNA, the CDR3 is TGTGCCTGGAGTGTTACAGGGACTGGAAACACCATATATTTT. Its protein is CAWSVTGTGNTIYF.

V gene TRBV28 combines with J gene TRBJ2-5; 7 bases are shared with TRBD1. Germline CDR1 reads MDHEN; CDR2 reads SYDVKM. CDR3 length: 13 residues. Germline trimming cut 6 bases from V and 5 bases from J; bases unmatched to any gene: 6. As DNA, the CDR3 is TGTGCCAGCAGCGGACAGGCTCCTGAGACCCAGTACTTC. This gives the protein CASSGQAPETQYF.

The chain combines TRBV6-5 with TRBJ1-2, with D tentatively TRBD1 (5 bases). This CDR3 contains 13 residues. Germline CDR1 and CDR2: MNHEY and SVGAGI. V was shortened by 5 bases and J by 4 bases, with 11 bases between the two germline ends. For the CDR3, the DNA is TGTGCCAGCAGTCAGGTCGGGACCTATGGCTACACCTTC. Residues: CASSQVGTYGYTF.

This chain links TRBV2 with TRBJ1-1; possible D gene TRBD1, 5 bases. This CDR3 is built from 14 residues. CDR1 and CDR2 (germline): SNHLY, FYNNEI. V was cut by 5 bases and J by 0 bases, with 10 bases left in between. The chain's CDR3 is CASSRLTVNTEAFF. CDR3 in DNA: TGTGCCAGCAGTAGACTGACAGTGAACACTGAAGCTTTCTTT.

This clone appeared a few times. The V and J genes are TRBV12-2 and TRBJ1-6; the table's D gene call, TRBD1, was not cross checked with the DNA. TRBV12-2 is noted as a pseudogene. The CDR3 is made up of 15 amino acids. The CDR3 is CASRSDSVLNSPLHF. CDR3 sequence (DNA): TGTGCAAGTCGCTCCGACAGCGTCTTAAATTCACCCCTCCACTTT.

This clone was counted a few times. The chain is built from TRBV28 and TRBJ1-5; D not resolved. Germline lookup yields CDR1 MDHEN and CDR2 SYDVKM. With 3 bases removed from V and 0 bases from J, the gap between germline ends came to 12 bases. The CDR3 spans 16 residues. The CDR3 DNA reads TGTGCCAGCAGTTTCAGGTGGGAGTATAGCAATCAGCCCCAGCATTTT. Encoded protein: CASSFRWEYSNQPQHF.

The gene calls are TRBV5-1 and TRBJ2-3, with 9 bases lining up with TRBD2. The CDR3 totals 16 residues. After removal of 2 bases from V and 5 bases from J, the junction contained 9 bases not matched to a gene. Germline lookup yields CDR1 SGHRS and CDR2 YFSETQ. The CDR3 DNA follows: TGCGCCAGCAGCTTCAGCGGGGGGCCCTCCCAAGATACGCAGTATTTT. As protein: CASSFSGGPSQDTQYF.

The chain links TRBV11-1 to TRBJ1-2, with D hard to call. CDR1 and CDR2 from the germline V gene are SGHAT and FQDESV (reference sequence). V was clipped by 9 bases and J by 8 bases, with 22 bases between them. The CDR3 is 14 residues long. The CDR3 reads CASKLGLGSGGYTF. The CDR3 DNA reads as TGTGCCAGTAAGCTGGGTCTCGGATCTGGAGGCTACACCTTC.

The chain recombines TRBV10-3 with TRBJ2-3; 13 bases line up with TRBD2. Looked up from germline, CDR1 is ENHRY and CDR2 is SYGVKD. The CDR3 covers 17 residues. After removal of 6 bases from V and 2 bases from J, the junction contained 8 bases not matched to a gene. CDR3 protein: CAISSGTSGATTDTQYF. The CDR3 DNA is TGTGCCATCAGCTCCGGGACTAGCGGGGCGACCACAGATACGCAGTATTTT.

The chain uses TRBV13 and TRBJ2-5; TRBD2 aligns across 9 bases. With 3 bases clipped from V and 1 base from J, the junction kept 3 bases outside the gene matches. Per germline, CDR1 PRHDT and CDR2 FYEKMQ (reference sequence). The CDR3 contains 15 residues. CDR3 coding DNA: TGTGCCAGCAGCTTGGGCGGGGGGGCCCAAGAGACCCAGTACTTC. Its translation is CASSLGGGAQETQYF. The full variable domain, with the rest looked up from reference TRBV13 and TRBJ2-5, is AAGVIQSPRHLIKEKRETATLKCYPIPRHDTVYWYQQGPGQDPQFLISFYEKMQSDKGSIPDRFSAQQFSDYHSELNMSSLELGDSALYFCASSLGGGAQETQYFGPGTRLLVL.

The chain is built from TRBV4-2 and TRBJ2-5; D might be TRBD2 (6 bases). The CDR3 is 14 residues long. The germline gives CDR1 LGHNA, CDR2 YNFKEQ. The germline V and J ends were trimmed by 4 bases and 4 bases, with 13 bases remaining between them. The CDR3 is CASSPGRGGETQYF. The DNA of the CDR3 is TGTGCCAGCAGCCCGGGTAGGGGAGGAGAGACCCAGTACTTC.

V and J are TRBV24-1 and TRBJ2-2; 9 bases agree with TRBD1. The CDR3 sequence is 16 residues long. V shed 3 bases, J shed 4 bases, and the junction held 5 bases outside the gene matches. The germline V gene encodes CDR1 KGHDR and CDR2 SFDVKD. CDR3 loop: CATSDPTGGSTGELFF. The CDR3 DNA is TGTGCCACCAGTGATCCCACAGGGGGCTCCACCGGGGAGCTGTTTTTT.